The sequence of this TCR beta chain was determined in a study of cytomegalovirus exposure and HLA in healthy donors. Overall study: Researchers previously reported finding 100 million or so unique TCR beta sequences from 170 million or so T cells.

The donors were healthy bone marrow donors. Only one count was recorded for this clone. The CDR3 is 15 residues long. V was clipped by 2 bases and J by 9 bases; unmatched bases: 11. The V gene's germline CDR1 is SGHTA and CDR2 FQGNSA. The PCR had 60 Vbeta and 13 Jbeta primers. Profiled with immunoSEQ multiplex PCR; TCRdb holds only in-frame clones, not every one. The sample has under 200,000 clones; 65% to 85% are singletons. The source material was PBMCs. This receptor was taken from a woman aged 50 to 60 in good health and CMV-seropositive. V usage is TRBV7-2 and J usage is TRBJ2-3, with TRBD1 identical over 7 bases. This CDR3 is CASSLTVAEQGTQYF. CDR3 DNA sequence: TGTGCCAGCAGCTTAACGGTTGCGGAACAGGGGACGCAGTATTTT.